The clone carrying this TCR beta chain was counted a few times. According to the study, TCR beta libraries were built with iRepertoire HTBI primers and CDR3-region Arm-PCR. From the multiplex PCR reads, TCRdb called clonotypes with MiXCR, one entry per CDR3 protein. The table includes 450,000 to 600,000 distinct CDR3 sequences, around an eighth detected once. The length of the CDR3 is 12 residues. Deletions cut 4 bases from V and 4 bases from J, with 10 bases between. From germline, CDR1 is DFQATT and CDR2 SNEGSKA (reference sequence). The record originates from a study of regulatory T cells in long-lasting Graves disease. Specified time point: newly diagnosed GD, antithyroid drugs for less than 3 months. RNA extracted from PBMCs served as the sequencing template. The sample was also reused in another study, on T cells in Graves' hyperthyroidism and ophthalmopathy.

The rearrangement joins TRBV20-1 to TRBJ2-5; tentatively, D is TRBD1 (7 bases). The material sequenced was peripheral blood mononuclear cells (PBMCs), taken at new diagnosis, from a patient treated with antithyroid drugs. The clonotype originates from a man younger than 45 with Graves disease. The DNA of the CDR3 is TGCAGTGCTAACAGGGGAGGAGAGACCCAGTACTTC. Translated, it gives CSANRGGETQYF.